Listed here are 3 T cell receptor beta chains from one sample, sequenced in a study of T cells after yellow fever vaccination. One entry per CDR3 protein, called by TCRdb with MiXCR from the 5' RACE reads. Of around 140,000 distinct CDR3 sequences listed, under 8% are singletons. The material was CD4+ T cells sorted from PBMCs, obtained 10 days after the yellow fever booster vaccination. Receptors were obtained from a man aged 30 to 39 who received the YFV17D yellow fever vaccine.

At least ten counts were recorded for this clonotype. V gene TRBV6-5 combines with J gene TRBJ2-7; maybe TRBD1 (7 bases). V was trimmed by 0 bases and J by 6 bases, leaving 24 bases between them. The CDR3 consists of 18 residues. Germline CDR1 is MNHEY and CDR2 is SVGAGI. CDR3 in DNA: TGTGCCAGCAGTTACTCAATGACTAGACAGGGAGGATGGAGCGAGCAGTACTTC. This gives the protein CASSYSMTRQGGWSEQYF.

This clonotype was counted many times. This chain links TRBV5-5 with TRBJ2-1; 8 positions match TRBD1. Trimming removed 5 bases from V and 8 bases from J; junction bases left unmatched: 12. The germline gives CDR1 SGHKS, CDR2 YYEKEE (reference sequence). The length of the CDR3 is 15 residues. CDR3 nucleotides: TGTGCCAGCAGTCTTTTCCAGGGGGCTGGGGATGAGCAGTTCTTC. It translates to CASSLFQGAGDEQFF.

This rearrangement joins TRBV15 to TRBJ2-7, with 8 bases fitting TRBD2. There are 15 residues in the CDR3. V lost 0 bases and J lost 7; bases outside the gene matches: 8. Germline V gene sequence: CDR1 LNHNV, CDR2 YYDKDF (reference sequence). CDR3 bases: TGTGCCACCAGCAGAGATCCGGGGGGGGGCTGGGAGCAGTACTTC. Translating gives CATSRDPGGGWEQYF.